What follows are 8 T cell receptor beta chains derived from one specimen sequenced in a study of cytomegalovirus exposure and HLA in healthy donors. The PCR employed 60 Vbeta primers together with 13 Jbeta primers. The method was immunoSEQ multiplex PCR; TCRdb's version includes in-frame clones alone and lacks a portion of them. The table lists 100,000 to 150,000 clones, over 65% of them singletons. Sequencing was done on a sample of PBMCs. The receptors derive from a man between 18 and 35 years old in good health and CMV-seronegative.

The table lists this clone with a count of one. The rearrangement uses TRBV5-1 and TRBJ2-2; D gene ambiguous. Deletions cut 0 bases from V and 3 bases from J, with 9 bases between. The CDR3 has 15 residues. Germline-derived CDR1 and CDR2 are SGHRS and YFSETQ. In DNA, the CDR3 is TGCGCCAGCAGCTTGGCAATGTCAGACACCGGGGAGCTGTTTTTT. It translates to CASSLAMSDTGELFF.

The V call is TRBV7-2, the J call TRBJ1-6, with D uncertain. V was cut by 1 base and J by 2 bases, with 3 bases left in between. CDR3 length equals 14 residues. Germline V gene data show CDR1 as SGHTA and CDR2 as FQGNSA. CDR3 region: CASSLGAYNSPLHF. Written as DNA, the CDR3 is TGTGCCAGCAGCTTAGGCGCCTATAATTCACCCCTCCACTTT.

In DNA form, the CDR3 reads TGTGCCAGCAGCTCGACAGCTGAAGCTTTCTTT. It codes for CASSSTAEAFF. This chain uses TRBV7-9 with TRBJ1-1; D is possibly TRBD1 (5 bases). Trimming pared 4 bases from V and 6 bases from J, leaving 6 bases between. This CDR3 contains 11 residues. CDR1 SEHNR and CDR2 FQNEAQ come from the germline V gene (reference sequence). Variable domain in full (rest from reference TRBV7-9 and TRBJ1-1): DTGVSQNPRHKITKRGQNVTFRCDPISEHNRLYWYRQTLGQGPEFLTYFQNEAQLEKSRLLSDRFSAERPKGSFSTLEIQRTEQGDSAMYLCASSSTAEAFFGQGTRLTVV.

This clone was found a few times. The chain uses TRBV9 and TRBJ1-1, with 9 bases aligning to TRBD1. Trimming cost V 0 bases and J 3 bases; bases outside gene matches: 0. CDR1 SGDLS and CDR2 YYNGEE come from the germline V gene. There are 14 residues in the CDR3. CDR3 nucleotide sequence: TGTGCCAGCAGCGTAGGGGACAGGGACACTGAAGCTTTCTTT. Its translation: CASSVGDRDTEAFF.

The CDR3 sequence: CASSPDRGYGYTF. CDR3 coding DNA: TGTGCCAGCAGCCCGGACAGGGGGTATGGCTACACCTTC. This sequence joins TRBV13 and TRBJ1-2; 10 bases line up with TRBD1. This CDR3 comprises 13 residues. V trimming: 5 bases; J trimming: 5 bases; junction bases outside the gene matches: 2. Germline V gene lookup returns CDR1 PRHDT and CDR2 FYEKMQ (reference sequence).

The genes are TRBV4-1 and TRBJ1-4; no firm D call. V was trimmed by 3 bases and J by 0 bases, leaving 5 bases between them. CDR1 and CDR2 (germline): MGHRA, YSYEKL. There are 14 residues in the CDR3. The CDR3: CASSHGTTNEKLFF. DNA of the CDR3: TGCGCCAGCAGCCACGGGACAACTAATGAAAAACTGTTTTTT.

The chain joins TRBV19 to TRBJ1-1; D is ambiguous. Germline CDR1 LNHDA, CDR2 SQIVND (reference sequence). V was cut by 10 bases and J by 0 bases, with 21 bases left in between. The CDR3 runs to 16 residues. This CDR3 is CATNPTAGVVNTEAFF. The CDR3 DNA is TGTGCCACTAACCCGACCGCAGGCGTTGTGAACACTGAAGCTTTCTTT.

In DNA form, the CDR3 reads TGTGCCAGTAGTAACTTCGGGACAGGCTACGAGCAGTACTTC. Translation gives CASSNFGTGYEQYF. This sequence joins TRBV19 and TRBJ2-7; TRBD1 matches 8 bases. Germline-derived CDR1 and CDR2 are LNHDA and SQIVND (reference sequence). Unmatched junction bases numbered 5, after V lost 4 bases and J lost 3 bases. This CDR3 is 14 amino acids long.